This T cell receptor beta chain originates from a study of T cells in Graves' hyperthyroidism and ophthalmopathy. Study overall: Blood from the periphery was taken at initial diagnosis, before any treatment.

This clonotype showed up many times. Antigen specificity is unknown. The CDR3 totals 15 residues. Per germline, CDR1 DFQATT and CDR2 SNEGSKA (reference sequence). V gave up 6 bases and J gave up 0 bases, with 14 bases separating them. Study results and caveats: Most thyroid clonotypes expanded above 0.001 were also detected in blood.

Using RNA transcripts as the source, TCR beta CDR3 regions were amplified. During a first-round RT-PCR of the TCR CDR3, the HTBI primer set was used. TCRdb independently ran MiXCR on the multiplex PCR reads; one entry per CDR3 protein. The data hold 400,000 to 500,000 distinct CDR3 sequences, with approximately 15% observed a single time. Those with hyperthyroidism were 18 to 65 years old, newly diagnosed, and ill for under 2 months. The receptor comes from a young woman with Graves' hyperthyroidism. Input material: blood. The V and J genes are TRBV20-1 and TRBJ1-4; the D is unclear. The CDR3 nucleotides are TGCAGTGCCCGGGCGGACTCAGCAACTAATGAAAAACTGTTTTTT. It codes for CSARADSATNEKLFF.